The rows below give T cell receptor beta chains drawn from one sample of a study of Ad26.COV2.S vaccination and SARS-CoV-2 variants. Sequenced by immunoSEQ multiplex PCR; TCRdb stores in-frame clones only, minus some. The sample holds roughly 510,000 clones; about 83% are singletons and the top ten take 9.5% to 15%. This specimen consisted of peripheral blood, obtained in a trial of Ad26.COV2.S vaccine versus placebo. The receptors come from a person aged 18-60 years who received the Ad26.COV2.S COVID-19 vaccine or a placebo. CDR3s include the opening cysteine and the closing phenylalanine or tryptophan. D genes are given only for firm matches. Not every row has a clone size; where given, it reads once, few, many or a size class.

j_call d_call v_call clone_size cdr3_nt cdr3_aa
TRBJ2-1 - TRBV2 - TGTGCCAGCAGTTACCGGGACAACAATGAGCAGTTCTTC CASSYRDNNEQFF
TRBJ2-7 - TRBV6-5 - TGTGCCAGCAGGAACGAGTGGGAGCAGTACTTC CASRNEWEQYF
TRBJ1-1 - TRBV12-3/TRBV12-4 - TGTGCCAGCAGCCAGAACACTGAAGCTTTCTTT CASSQNTEAFF
TRBJ2-7 - TRBV5-1 - TGCGCCAGCAGCTTGGCTCCCACCATTTACGAGCAGTACTTC CASSLAPTIYEQYF
TRBJ2-7 TRBD2 TRBV6-2/TRBV6-3 few TGTGCCAGCAGTTATGTCACGGGAGGGCCTCTCTACGAGCAGTACTTC CASSYVTGGPLYEQYF
TRBJ1-1 - TRBV10-3 - TGTGCCATCAACTCATTGGGGGGCACTGAAGCTTTCTTT CAINSLGGTEAFF
TRBJ2-1 - TRBV6-2/TRBV6-3 - TGTGCCAGCAGTTACGGGACCGGTGAGCAGTTCTTC CASSYGTGEQFF
TRBJ2-7 TRBD1 TRBV28 - TGTGCCAGCAGCTTTCCCCCAGGCGGACAGGTAAGGCGCGGCGAGCAGTACTTC CASSFPPGGQVRRGEQYF
TRBJ1-1 - TRBV5-1 - TGCGCCAGCAGACCCGAGGGGCGAGGGGGAGAAGCTTTCTTT CASRPEGRGGEAFF
TRBJ1-2 - TRBV28 - TGTGCCAGCATGGGCGGGGGCACTGACTATGGCTACACCTTC CASMGGGTDYGYTF
TRBJ2-7 TRBD1 TRBV2 - TGTGCCAGCAGAACGACAGGGGGCTACGAGCAGTACTTC CASRTTGGYEQYF
TRBJ1-6 TRBD1 TRBV19 - TGTGCCAGCCGGGACAGGGGTAATTCACCCCTCCACTTT CASRDRGNSPLHF
TRBJ1-2 - TRBV19 once TGTGCCAGTAGTATTACAGGACTTAACTATGGCTACACCTTC CASSITGLNYGYTF
TRBJ1-1 - TRBV2 few TGTGCCAGCAGTGTAGAGCAGGGGATAACTGAAGCTTTCTTT CASSVEQGITEAFF
TRBJ2-3 - TRBV28 - TGTGCCAGCAGTTGGGGGGGCACAGATACGCAGTATTTT CASSWGGTDTQYF
TRBJ2-1 TRBD2 TRBV7-2 - TGTGCCAGCAGCTTAGGACTAGCGCCCAACAATGAGCAGTTCTTC CASSLGLAPNNEQFF
TRBJ2-1 TRBD2 TRBV7-3 few TGTGCCAGCAGCGCCGGACTAGCTAAGAACAATGAGCAGTTCTTC CASSAGLAKNNEQFF
TRBJ1-4 - TRBV7-2 - TGTGCCAGCAGCTTAAACAAAAATGAAAAACTGTTTTTT CASSLNKNEKLFF
TRBJ2-3 - TRBV15 few TGTGCCACCAGTGGCTCGGTGGACGGGACATTATCCACAGATACGCAGTATTTT CATSGSVDGTLSTDTQYF
TRBJ1-2 - TRBV19 - TGTGCCAGTAGTTCCCCGGGCCCAGGCCGGCGAGGCTACACCTTC CASSSPGPGRRGYTF
TRBJ2-5 - TRBV5-6 - TGTGCCAGCAGCTTGGCTGGTAGGGCTCTCCAAGAGACCCAGTACTTC CASSLAGRALQETQYF